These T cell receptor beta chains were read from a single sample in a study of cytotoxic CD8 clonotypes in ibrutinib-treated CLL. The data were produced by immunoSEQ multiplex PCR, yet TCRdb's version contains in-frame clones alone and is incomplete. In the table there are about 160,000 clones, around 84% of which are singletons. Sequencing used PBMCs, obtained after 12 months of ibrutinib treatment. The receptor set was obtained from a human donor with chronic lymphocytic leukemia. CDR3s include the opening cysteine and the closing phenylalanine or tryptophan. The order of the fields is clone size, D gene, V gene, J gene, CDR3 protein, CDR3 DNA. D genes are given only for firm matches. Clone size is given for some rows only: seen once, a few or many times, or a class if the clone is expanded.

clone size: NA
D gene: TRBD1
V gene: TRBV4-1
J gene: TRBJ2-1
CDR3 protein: CASSQEGWTGDYNEQFF
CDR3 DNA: TGCGCCAGCAGCCAAGAAGGCTGGACAGGGGATTACAATGAGCAGTTCTTC

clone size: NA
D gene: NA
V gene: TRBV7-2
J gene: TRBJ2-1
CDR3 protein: CASSYIGGAEQFF
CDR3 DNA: TGTGCCAGCAGTTATATAGGGGGGGCCGAGCAGTTCTTC

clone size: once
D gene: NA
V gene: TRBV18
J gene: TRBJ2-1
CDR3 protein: CASSPTTYNEQFF
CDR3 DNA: TGTGCCAGCTCACCGACAACTTACAATGAGCAGTTCTTC

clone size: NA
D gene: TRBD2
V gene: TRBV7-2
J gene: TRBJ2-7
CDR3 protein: CASSRTSGGFHYEQYF
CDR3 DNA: TGTGCCAGCAGCCGGACTAGCGGGGGGTTTCACTACGAGCAGTACTTC

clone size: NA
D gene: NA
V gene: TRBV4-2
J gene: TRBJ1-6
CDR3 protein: CASSQDGGRIDSPLHF
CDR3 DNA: TGTGCCAGCAGCCAAGACGGGGGGAGGATTGATTCACCCCTCCACTTT

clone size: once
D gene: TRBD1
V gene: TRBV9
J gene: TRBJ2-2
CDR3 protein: CASSPNQRQGANTGELFF
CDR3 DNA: TGTGCCAGCAGCCCCAACCAAAGACAGGGCGCGAACACCGGGGAGCTGTTTTTT

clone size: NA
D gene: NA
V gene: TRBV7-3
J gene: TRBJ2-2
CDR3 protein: CASSLTAQGRNTGELFF
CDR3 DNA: TGTGCCAGCAGCTTAACTGCTCAGGGACGGAACACCGGGGAGCTGTTTTTT

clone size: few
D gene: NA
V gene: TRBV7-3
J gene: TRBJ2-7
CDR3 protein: CASSLGPIPLYEQYF
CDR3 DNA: TGTGCCAGCAGCTTAGGGCCGATACCCCTTTACGAGCAGTACTTC

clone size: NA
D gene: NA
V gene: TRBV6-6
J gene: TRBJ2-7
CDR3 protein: CASSPRAYEQYF
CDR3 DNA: TGTGCCAGCAGTCCCAGGGCCTACGAGCAGTACTTC

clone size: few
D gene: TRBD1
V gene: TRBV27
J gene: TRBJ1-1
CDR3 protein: CASSPRGTVMNTEAFF
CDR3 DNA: TGTGCCAGCAGTCCGCGGGGGACAGTCATGAACACTGAAGCTTTCTTT

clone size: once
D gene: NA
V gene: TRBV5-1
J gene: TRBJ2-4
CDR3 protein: CASSPQGGAKNIQYF
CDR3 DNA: TGCGCCAGCAGCCCCCAGGGGGGGGCCAAAAACATTCAGTACTTC

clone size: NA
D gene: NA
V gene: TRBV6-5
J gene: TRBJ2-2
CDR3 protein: CASNRGTGDTGELFF
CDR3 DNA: TGTGCCAGCAATCGGGGGACTGGGGACACCGGGGAGCTGTTTTTT

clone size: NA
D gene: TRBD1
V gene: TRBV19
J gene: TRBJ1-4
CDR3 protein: CASLDRSYEKLFF
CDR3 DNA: TGTGCCAGCCTGGACAGGAGCTATGAAAAACTGTTTTTT

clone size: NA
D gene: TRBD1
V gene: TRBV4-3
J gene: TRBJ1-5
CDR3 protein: CASSQDWGTGGLQPQHF
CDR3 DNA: TGCGCCAGCAGCCAAGACTGGGGGACAGGGGGCCTCCAGCCCCAGCATTTT

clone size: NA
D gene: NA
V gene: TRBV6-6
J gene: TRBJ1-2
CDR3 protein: CASSYSTVSGYTF
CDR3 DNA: TGTGCCAGCAGTTACTCGACAGTTTCCGGCTACACCTTC

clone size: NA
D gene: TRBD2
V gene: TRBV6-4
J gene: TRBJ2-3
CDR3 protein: CASSEGSAGRPDTQYF
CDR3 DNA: TGTGCCAGCAGTGAAGGGTCAGCGGGAAGGCCAGATACGCAGTATTTT

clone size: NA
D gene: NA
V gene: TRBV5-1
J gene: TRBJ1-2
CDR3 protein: CASSPGGPGAGGYTF
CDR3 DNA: TGCGCCAGCAGCCCGGGAGGGCCGGGTGCGGGCGGCTACACCTTC

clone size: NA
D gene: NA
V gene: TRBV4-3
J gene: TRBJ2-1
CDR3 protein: CASSQGLVTYNEQFF
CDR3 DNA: TGCGCCAGCAGCCAAGGGCTAGTTACTTACAATGAGCAGTTCTTC

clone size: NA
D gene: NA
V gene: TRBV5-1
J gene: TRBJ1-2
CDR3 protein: CASSLGPGLDYGYTF
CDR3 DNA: TGCGCCAGCAGCTTGGGTCCAGGGTTGGACTATGGCTACACCTTC

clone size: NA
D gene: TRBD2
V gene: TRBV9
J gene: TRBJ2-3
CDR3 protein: CASSVSLAGQTSTDTQYF
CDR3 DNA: TGTGCCAGCAGCGTTTCACTAGCGGGGCAAACTAGCACAGATACGCAGTATTTT

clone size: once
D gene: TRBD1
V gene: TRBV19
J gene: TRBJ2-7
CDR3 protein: CASKDREKHEQYF
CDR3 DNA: TGTGCCAGTAAAGACAGGGAGAAGCACGAGCAGTACTTC

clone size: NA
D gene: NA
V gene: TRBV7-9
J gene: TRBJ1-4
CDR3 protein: CASSLALGSRAGGEKLFF
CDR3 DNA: TGTGCCAGCAGCTTAGCGCTTGGAAGCAGGGCCGGGGGAGAAAAACTGTTTTTT

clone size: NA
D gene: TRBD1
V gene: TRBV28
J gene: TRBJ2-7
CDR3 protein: CASRPGTETYEQYF
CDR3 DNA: TGTGCCAGCAGGCCCGGGACAGAGACCTACGAGCAGTACTTC

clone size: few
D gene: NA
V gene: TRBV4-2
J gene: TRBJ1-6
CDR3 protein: CASSQAEGSGSPLHF
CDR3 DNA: TGTGCCAGCAGCCAAGCAGAGGGTTCGGGCTCACCCCTCCACTTT

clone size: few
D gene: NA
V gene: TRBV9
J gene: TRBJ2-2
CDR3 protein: CASSVGGLFTGELFF
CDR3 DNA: TGTGCCAGCAGCGTAGGGGGACTGTTCACCGGGGAGCTGTTTTTT

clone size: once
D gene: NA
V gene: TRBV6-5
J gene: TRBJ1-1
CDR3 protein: CASSYSGGDTEAFF
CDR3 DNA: TGTGCCAGCAGTTACTCAGGGGGGGACACTGAAGCTTTCTTT

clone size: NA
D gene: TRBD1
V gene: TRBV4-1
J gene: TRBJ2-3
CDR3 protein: CASSQARSGTGADTQYF
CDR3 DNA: TGCGCCAGCAGCCAAGCACGATCCGGGACAGGAGCAGATACGCAGTATTTT

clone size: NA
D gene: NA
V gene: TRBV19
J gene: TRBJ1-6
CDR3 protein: CASSIVRDGSPLHF
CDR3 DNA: TGTGCCAGTAGTATAGTCCGGGACGGATCACCCCTCCACTTT

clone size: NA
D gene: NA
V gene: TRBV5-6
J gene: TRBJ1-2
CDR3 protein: CASSLRLGYTF
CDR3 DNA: TGTGCCAGCAGCTTACGGCTTGGCTACACCTTC

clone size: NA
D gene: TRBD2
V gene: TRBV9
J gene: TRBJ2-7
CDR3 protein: CASSVEDSGVYEQYF
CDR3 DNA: TGTGCCAGCAGCGTGGAGGATAGCGGGGTCTACGAGCAGTACTTC

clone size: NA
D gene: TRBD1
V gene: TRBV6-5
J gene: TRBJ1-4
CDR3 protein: CASTRLPGGNEKLFF
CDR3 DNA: TGTGCCAGCACCCGATTGCCAGGGGGAAATGAAAAACTGTTTTTT

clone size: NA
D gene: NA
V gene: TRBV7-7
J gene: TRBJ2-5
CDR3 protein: CASSYGSTQETQYF
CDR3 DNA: TGTGCCAGCAGCTATGGATCAACCCAAGAGACCCAGTACTTC

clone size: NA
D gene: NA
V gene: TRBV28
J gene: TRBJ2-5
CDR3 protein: CASILGGGETQYF
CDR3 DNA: TGTGCCAGCATCCTAGGTGGTGGGGAGACCCAGTACTTC

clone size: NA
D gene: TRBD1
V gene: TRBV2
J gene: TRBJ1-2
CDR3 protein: CASSRDRVGGYTF
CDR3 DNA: TGTGCCAGCAGTAGGGACAGGGTTGGCGGCTACACCTTC

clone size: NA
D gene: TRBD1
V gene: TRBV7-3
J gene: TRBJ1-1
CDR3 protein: CASSYRGSTEAFF
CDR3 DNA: TGTGCCAGCAGTTACAGGGGGAGCACTGAAGCTTTCTTT

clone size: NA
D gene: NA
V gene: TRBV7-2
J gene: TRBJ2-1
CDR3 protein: CASSVRDNEQFF
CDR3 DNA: TGTGCCAGCAGCGTCCGGGACAATGAGCAGTTCTTC

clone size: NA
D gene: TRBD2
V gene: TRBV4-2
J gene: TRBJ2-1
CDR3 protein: CASSQGLAGSSYNEQFF
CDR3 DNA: TGTGCCAGCAGCCAGGGACTAGCGGGGAGCTCCTACAATGAGCAGTTCTTC

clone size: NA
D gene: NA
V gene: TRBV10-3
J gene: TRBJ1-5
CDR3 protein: CAISESVPNQPQHF
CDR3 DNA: TGTGCCATCAGTGAGTCAGTCCCCAATCAGCCCCAGCATTTT

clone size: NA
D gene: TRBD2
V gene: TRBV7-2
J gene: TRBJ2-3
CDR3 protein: CASSAPGLARRDTQYF
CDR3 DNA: TGTGCCAGCAGCGCACCTGGACTAGCTCGAAGGGATACGCAGTATTTT

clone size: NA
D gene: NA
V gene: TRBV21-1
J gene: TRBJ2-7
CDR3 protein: CASSPSRDPSYEQYF
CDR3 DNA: TGTGCCAGCAGCCCCAGCCGGGACCCAAGCTACGAGCAGTACTTC

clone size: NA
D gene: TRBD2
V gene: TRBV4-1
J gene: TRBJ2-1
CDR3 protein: CASSQVPGLAHEQFF
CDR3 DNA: TGCGCCAGCAGCCAAGTACCGGGACTAGCTCATGAGCAGTTCTTC

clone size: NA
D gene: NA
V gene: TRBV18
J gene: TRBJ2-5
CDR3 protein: CASSPLRETQYF
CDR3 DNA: TGTGCCAGCTCACCCCTCCGGGAGACCCAGTACTTC

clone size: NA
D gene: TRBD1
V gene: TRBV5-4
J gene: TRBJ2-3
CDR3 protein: CAPGDGQGRIDTQYF
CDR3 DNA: TGTGCCCCGGGGGATGGACAGGGGAGGATAGATACGCAGTATTTT

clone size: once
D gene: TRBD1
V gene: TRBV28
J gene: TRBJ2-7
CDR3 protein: CASSSPLGQGAHQYF
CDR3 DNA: TGTGCCAGCAGTTCCCCTTTGGGACAGGGGGCCCATCAGTACTTC

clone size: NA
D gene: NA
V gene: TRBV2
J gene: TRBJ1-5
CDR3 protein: CASSLYSNQPQHF
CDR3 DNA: TGTGCCAGCAGTCTGTATAGCAATCAGCCCCAGCATTTT

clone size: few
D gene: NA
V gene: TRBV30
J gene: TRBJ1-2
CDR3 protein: CAGPGQRGYTF
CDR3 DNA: TGTGCCGGGCCCGGACAGCGTGGCTACACCTTC

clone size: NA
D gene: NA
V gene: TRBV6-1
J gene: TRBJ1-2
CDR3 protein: CASSAGSSFNGYTF
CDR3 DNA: TGTGCCAGCAGTGCCGGGTCGAGCTTTAATGGCTACACCTTC

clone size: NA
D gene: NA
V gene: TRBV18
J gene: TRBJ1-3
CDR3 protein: CASSPPSGTGNTIYF
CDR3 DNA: TGTGCCAGCTCACCACCATCGGGTACTGGAAACACCATATATTTT

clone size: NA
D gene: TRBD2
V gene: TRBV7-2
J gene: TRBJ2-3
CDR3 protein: CASSRPSGGYSTDAQYF
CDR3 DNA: TGTGCCAGCAGCCGCCCTAGCGGGGGGTATAGCACAGATGCGCAGTATTTT

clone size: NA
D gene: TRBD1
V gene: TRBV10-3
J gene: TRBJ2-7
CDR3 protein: CAISESSGTGSYEQYF
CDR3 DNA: TGTGCCATCAGTGAGTCGAGTGGGACAGGCTCCTACGAGCAGTACTTC

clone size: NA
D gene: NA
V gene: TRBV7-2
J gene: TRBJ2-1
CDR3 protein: CASSGQGGNEQFF
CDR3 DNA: TGTGCCAGTTCGGGGCAGGGTGGCAATGAGCAGTTCTTC

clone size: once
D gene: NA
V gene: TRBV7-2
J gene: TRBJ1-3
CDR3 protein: CASSTYRASSGNTIYF
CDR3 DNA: TGTGCCAGCAGCACCTACAGGGCCAGCTCTGGAAACACCATATATTTT

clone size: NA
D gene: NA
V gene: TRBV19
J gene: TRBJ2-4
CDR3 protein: CASSPGGRSAKNIQYF
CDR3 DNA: TGTGCCAGTAGTCCTGGGGGACGGTCAGCCAAAAACATTCAGTACTTC

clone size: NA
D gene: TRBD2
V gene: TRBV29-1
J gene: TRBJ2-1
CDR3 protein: CSVERGTSRVGEQFF
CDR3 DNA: TGCAGCGTTGAACGAGGGACTAGCAGGGTCGGTGAGCAGTTCTTC

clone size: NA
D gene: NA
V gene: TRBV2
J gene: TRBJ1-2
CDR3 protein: CASSEMESVRTF
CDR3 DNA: TGTGCCAGCAGTGAAATGGAGTCAGTGAGAACCTTC

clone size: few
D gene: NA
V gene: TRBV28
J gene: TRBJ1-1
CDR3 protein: CASSLGGMMNTEAFF
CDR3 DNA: TGTGCCAGCAGTTTGGGGGGGATGATGAACACTGAAGCTTTCTTT

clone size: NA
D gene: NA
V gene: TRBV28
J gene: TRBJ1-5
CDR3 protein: CASSFGGPQHF
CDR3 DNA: TGTGCCAGCAGTTTTGGGGGGCCCCAGCATTTT

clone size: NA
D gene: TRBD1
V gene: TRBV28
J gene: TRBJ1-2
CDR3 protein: CASSPQDRGEGGYTF
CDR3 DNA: TGTGCCAGCAGTCCCCAAGACAGGGGTGAGGGTGGCTACACCTTC

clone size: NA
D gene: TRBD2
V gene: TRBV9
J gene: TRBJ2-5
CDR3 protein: CASSVTGTSGGVRETQYF
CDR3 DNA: TGTGCCAGCAGCGTCACCGGGACTAGCGGGGGGGTAAGAGAGACCCAGTACTTC

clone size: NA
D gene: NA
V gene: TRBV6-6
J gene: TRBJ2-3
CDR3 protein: CASRPLRFTDTQYF
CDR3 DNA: TGTGCCAGCAGGCCCTTAAGGTTCACAGATACGCAGTATTTT